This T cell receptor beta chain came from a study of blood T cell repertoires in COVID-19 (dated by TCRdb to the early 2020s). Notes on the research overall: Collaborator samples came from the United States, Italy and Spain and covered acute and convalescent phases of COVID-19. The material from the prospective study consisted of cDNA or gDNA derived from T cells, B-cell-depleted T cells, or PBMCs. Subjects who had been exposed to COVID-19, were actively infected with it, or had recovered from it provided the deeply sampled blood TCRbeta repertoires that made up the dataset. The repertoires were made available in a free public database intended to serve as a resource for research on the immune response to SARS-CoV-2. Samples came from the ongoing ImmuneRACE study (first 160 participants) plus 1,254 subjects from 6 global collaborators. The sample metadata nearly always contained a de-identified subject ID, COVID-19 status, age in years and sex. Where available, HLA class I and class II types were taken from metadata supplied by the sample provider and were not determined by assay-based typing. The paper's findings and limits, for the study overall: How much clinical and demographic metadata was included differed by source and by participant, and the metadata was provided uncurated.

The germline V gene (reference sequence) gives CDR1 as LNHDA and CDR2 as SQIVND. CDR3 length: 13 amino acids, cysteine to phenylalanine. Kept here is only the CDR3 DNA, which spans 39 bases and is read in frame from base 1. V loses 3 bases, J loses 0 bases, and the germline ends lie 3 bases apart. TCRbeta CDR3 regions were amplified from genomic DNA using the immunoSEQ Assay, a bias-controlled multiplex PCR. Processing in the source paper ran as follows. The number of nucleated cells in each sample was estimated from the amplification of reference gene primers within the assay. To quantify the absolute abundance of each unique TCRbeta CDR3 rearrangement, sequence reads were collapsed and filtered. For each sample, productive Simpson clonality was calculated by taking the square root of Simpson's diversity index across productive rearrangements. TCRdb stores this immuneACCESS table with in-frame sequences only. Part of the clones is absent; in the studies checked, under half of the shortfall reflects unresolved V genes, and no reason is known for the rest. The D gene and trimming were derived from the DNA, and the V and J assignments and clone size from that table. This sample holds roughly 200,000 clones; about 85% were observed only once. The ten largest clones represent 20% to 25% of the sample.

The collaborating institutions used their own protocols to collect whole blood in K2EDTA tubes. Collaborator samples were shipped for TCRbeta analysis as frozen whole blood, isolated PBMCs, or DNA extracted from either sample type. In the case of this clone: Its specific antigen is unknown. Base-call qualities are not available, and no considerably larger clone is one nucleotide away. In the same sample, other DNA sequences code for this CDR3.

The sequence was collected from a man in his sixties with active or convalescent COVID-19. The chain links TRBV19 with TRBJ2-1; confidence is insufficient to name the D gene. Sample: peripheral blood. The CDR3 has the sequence CASSISSYNEQFF. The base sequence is TGTGCCAGTAGTATCAGCTCCTACAATGAGCAGTTCTTC.